This T cell receptor beta chain was captured in a study of identical twins. Regarding the study as a whole: Insertions were reduced in abundant cord blood beta clonotypes but not in memory repertoires.

Only healthy Caucasians were included as donors. This clonotype showed up just a few times. Its antigen is not identified. Germline CDR1 SGHAT, CDR2 FQNNGV. The CDR3 has 15 residues. The V and J ends lost 5 bases and 0 bases respectively, with 11 bases between them. Template switching added a universal primer binding site, and final cDNA carried unique molecular identifiers. TCRdb ran MiXCR on the 5' RACE reads and lists one entry per CDR3 protein. The sample has roughly 570,000 distinct CDR3 sequences; roughly 9.5% are singletons. The same sample was also used in a study of yellow fever vaccine responses in identical twins.

This chain links TRBV11-2 with TRBJ2-1; D is perhaps TRBD2 (6 bases). The sequence was obtained from a woman under 30 in good health. The source material was PBMCs. The CDR3 spells CASSIGLPSYNEQFF. The CDR3 bases are TGTGCCAGCAGCATCGGACTACCCTCCTACAATGAGCAGTTCTTC.